Sequencing of this T cell receptor beta chain was carried out in a study of blood T cell repertoires in COVID-19. This CDR3 is 16 amino acids long. Germline CDR1 reads LNHDA; CDR2 reads SQIVND (reference sequence). The ends lost 7 bases at V and 6 bases at J; junction bases unmatched: 17. This table comes from immunoSEQ multiplex PCR, and its TCRdb copy is limited to in-frame clones, with some not included. Here the sample spans about 230,000 clones, 87% being singletons. This chain links TRBV19 with TRBJ1-1; 7 bases are a match to TRBD1. This clonotype was obtained from a woman younger than 35 who had recovered from COVID-19. The sample consisted of peripheral blood. The DNA for the CDR3 is TGTGCCAGTACCCAAAACCCGCCTAGGGGGCGGTCTGAAGCTTTCTTT. Translated, it gives CASTQNPPRGRSEAFF.